Listed below are T cell receptor beta chains from one sample, sequenced in a study of radiotherapy plus CTLA-4 blockade in lung cancer. Data came from immunoSEQ multiplex PCR; TCRdb stores just in-frame clones and leaves some out. The sample contains 90,000 or so clones, approximately 86% of which appear only once. Material: peripheral blood, obtained from a patient treated with radiotherapy plus ipilimumab. Every receptor here comes from a human donor with non-small cell lung cancer who had a partial response to radiotherapy plus ipilimumab. Both conserved end residues are part of each CDR3. D genes are given only for firm matches. Expanded clones get a size class; other rows say once, few or many, or leave the size out.

J gene,clone size,D gene,V gene,CDR3 protein,CDR3 DNA
TRBJ1-1,.,TRBD1,TRBV9,CASSSQGGRGTEAFF,TGTGCCAGCAGCTCCCAGGGGGGTAGGGGCACTGAAGCTTTCTTT
TRBJ1-4,few,.,TRBV7-8,CASSLVWTTNEKLFF,TGTGCCAGCAGCTTAGTATGGACAACGAATGAAAAACTGTTTTTT
TRBJ2-5,.,TRBD1,TRBV30,CAWSAWDRVGETQYF,TGTGCCTGGAGTGCCTGGGACAGGGTAGGCGAGACCCAGTACTTC
TRBJ2-1,.,.,TRBV12-1,CASSFAASDREDNEQFF,TGTGCCAGCAGCTTTGCGGCGTCGGACAGGGAAGACAATGAGCAGTTCTTC
TRBJ2-5,once,.,TRBV9,CASSVSQETQYF,TGTGCCAGCAGCGTTTCGCAAGAGACCCAGTACTTC
TRBJ2-5,once,.,TRBV6-1,CASSRGIQETQYF,TGTGCCAGCAGCCGCGGGATCCAAGAGACCCAGTACTTC
TRBJ1-2,.,.,TRBV14,CASSPLTTNYGYTF,TGTGCCAGCAGCCCGCTGACAACTAACTATGGCTACACCTTC
TRBJ1-2,.,.,TRBV29-1,CSVGGEYGYGYTF,TGCAGCGTTGGGGGGGAGTACGGCTATGGCTACACCTTC
TRBJ1-5,.,.,TRBV9,CASSAAQGNQPQHF,TGTGCCAGCAGCGCTGCGCAGGGGAACCAGCCCCAGCATTTT
TRBJ1-2,.,TRBD1,TRBV6-6,CASSPDSGGYGYTF,TGTGCCAGCAGTCCGGACTCAGGGGGTTATGGCTACACCTTC